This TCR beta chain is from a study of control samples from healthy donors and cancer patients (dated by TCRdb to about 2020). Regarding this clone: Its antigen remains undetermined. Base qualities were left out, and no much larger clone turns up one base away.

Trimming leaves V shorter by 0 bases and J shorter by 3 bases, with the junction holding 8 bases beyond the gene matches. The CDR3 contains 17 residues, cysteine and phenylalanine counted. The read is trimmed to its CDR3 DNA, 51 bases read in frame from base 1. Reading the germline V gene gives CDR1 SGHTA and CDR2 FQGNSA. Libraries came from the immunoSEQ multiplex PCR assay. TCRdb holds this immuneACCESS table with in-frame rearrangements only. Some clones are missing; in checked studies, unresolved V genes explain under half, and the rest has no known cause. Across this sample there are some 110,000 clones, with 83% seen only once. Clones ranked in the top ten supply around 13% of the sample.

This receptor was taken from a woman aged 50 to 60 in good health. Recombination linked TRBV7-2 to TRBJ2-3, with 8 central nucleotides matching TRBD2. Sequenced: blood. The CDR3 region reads CASSLAFGGGLTDTQYF. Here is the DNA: TGTGCCAGCAGCTTAGCATTCGGCGGGGGGTTGACAGATACGCAGTATTTT.